The 30 T cell receptor beta chains given below trace back to one sample, sequenced in a study of T cells after yellow fever vaccination. MiXCR, run by TCRdb on the 5' RACE reads, gives a single entry per CDR3 protein. The sample has approximately 110,000 distinct CDR3 sequences; around 8.6% are singletons. Sequenced material: CD8+ T cells sorted from PBMCs, taken 45 days after the yellow fever booster vaccination. The source is a man aged 25 to 40 who received the YFV17D yellow fever vaccine.

This clonotype was seen ten or more times. The CDR3 nucleotides read TGCAGTGCAAAAGGGGCGTGGGAAAGCACAGATACGCAGTATTTT. It codes for CSAKGAWESTDTQYF. This rearrangement joins TRBV20-1 to TRBJ2-3; D might be TRBD1 (5 bases). CDR3 size: 15 residues. In germline, CDR1 is DFQATT, CDR2 SNEGSKA (reference sequence). Trimming shortened V by 6 bases and J by 0 bases, and 16 bases separated the two germline ends.

The table lists this clonotype with many counts. The chain links TRBV7-2 to TRBJ2-7; no firm D call. Germline V gene data show CDR1 as SGHTA and CDR2 as FQGNSA. This CDR3 spans 13 amino acids. Deletions cut 1 base from V and 7 bases from J, with 11 bases between. The CDR3: CASSLGSWVEQYF. The DNA of the CDR3 is TGTGCCAGCAGCTTAGGTAGCTGGGTGGAGCAGTACTTC.

This clonotype has ten or more counts. This chain uses TRBV5-6 with TRBJ2-1, with no clear D. CDR3 length: 14 amino acids. V was shortened by 2 bases and J by 1 base, with 7 bases between the two germline ends. Germline V gene sequence: CDR1 SGHDT, CDR2 YYEEEE. This CDR3 reads CASSFRGSYNEQFF. Written as DNA, the CDR3 is TGTGCCAGCAGCTTTAGAGGATCCTACAATGAGCAGTTCTTC.

Only a few counts were recorded for this clonotype. The genes are TRBV11-1 and TRBJ2-7, with 9 nucleotides matching TRBD2. Looked up from germline, CDR1 is SGHAT and CDR2 is FQDESV (reference sequence). The trim removed 5 bases at V and 2 bases at J, leaving 16 bases unmatched. The CDR3 consists of 18 residues. The CDR3 is CASSPVGGRATPPYEQYF. The CDR3 DNA is TGTGCCAGCAGCCCGGTAGGCGGGAGGGCCACACCGCCCTACGAGCAGTACTTC.

This clonotype was seen at least ten times. This chain joins TRBV20-1 and TRBJ1-4; no firm D call. This CDR3 is 15 amino acids long. CDR1 is DFQATT, CDR2 SNEGSKA, per germline (reference sequence). V was shortened by 3 bases and J by 5 bases, with 16 bases between the two germline ends. This CDR3 is CSASITPGPNEKLFF. For the CDR3, the DNA is TGCAGTGCTAGTATCACCCCAGGACCAAATGAAAAACTGTTTTTT.

This clonotype occurred a few times. V gene TRBV2 combines with J gene TRBJ2-7; 12 bases match TRBD1. The CDR3 contains 15 residues. Germline CDR1 reads SNHLY; CDR2 reads FYNNEI. V trimming: 4 bases; J trimming: 5 bases; junction bases outside the gene matches: 6. For the CDR3, the DNA is TGTGCCAGCAGTGCATCCGGGACAGGGGGCCACGAGCAGTACTTC. The encoded protein is CASSASGTGGHEQYF.

This clonotype was observed a handful of times. V is TRBV19 and J is TRBJ1-2; D is uncertain. The CDR3 has 11 amino acids. Trimming removed 9 bases from V and 10 bases from J, with 15 bases in between. The germline V gene has CDR1 LNHDA and CDR2 SQIVND (reference sequence). CDR3: CASGEEDDYTF. DNA of the CDR3: TGTGCCAGCGGGGAGGAGGACGACTACACCTTC. Complete variable domain (other parts from reference TRBV19 and TRBJ1-2): DGGITQSPKYLFRKEGQNVTLSCEQNLNHDAMYWYRQDPGQGLRLIYYSQIVNDFQKGDIAEGYSVSREKKESFPLTVTSAQKNPTAFYLCASGEEDDYTFGSGTRLTVV.

This clonotype was recorded at least ten times. This chain joins TRBV12-3 or TRBV12-4 and TRBJ2-7, with D maybe TRBD2 (6 bases). This CDR3 has 14 amino acids. V shed 4 bases and J shed 5 bases, with 15 bases lying between them. CDR3 DNA: TGTGCCAGCAGTTCCACGACTAGTCGGGACGAGCAGTACTTC. Residues: CASSSTTSRDEQYF.

This clonotype was counted ten times or more. V is TRBV6-2 or TRBV6-3 and J is TRBJ2-1; 9 nucleotides match TRBD2. This CDR3 spans 15 amino acids. The germline V gene encodes CDR1 MNHEY and CDR2 SVGEGT. The junction had 4 bases not matched to a gene; V was cut back by 5 bases and J by 2 bases. CDR3: CASSPGLATYNEQFF. As DNA, the CDR3 is TGTGCCAGCAGTCCGGGACTAGCTACCTACAATGAGCAGTTCTTC.

The table lists this clonotype with a few counts. CDR3 protein: CASSRAGGSYNEQFF. Written as DNA, the CDR3 is TGTGCCAGCAGCCGGGCGGGGGGTTCCTACAATGAGCAGTTCTTC. The rearrangement joins TRBV7-3 to TRBJ2-1, with 8 nucleotides matching TRBD2. Germline V gene sequence: CDR1 SGHTA, CDR2 FQGTGA. The CDR3 is 15 amino acids. The J segment lost 1 base and the V segment lost 5 bases, leaving 4 bases of the junction unmatched.

This CDR3 is CSARETTLPTSYEQYF. CDR3 DNA sequence: TGCAGTGCTAGGGAAACCACCTTACCGACCTCCTACGAGCAGTACTTC. The chain carries TRBV20-1 and TRBJ2-7; D unresolved. Germline assignment: CDR1 DFQATT and CDR2 SNEGSKA (reference sequence). The CDR3 spans 16 residues. Trimming stripped 3 bases from V and 0 bases from J, with 18 bases between.

Ten or more counts support this clonotype. The rearrangement joins TRBV20-1 to TRBJ2-3, with a weak D call TRBD2 (6 bases). Germline-derived CDR1 and CDR2 are DFQATT and SNEGSKA (reference sequence). Trimming cost V 5 bases and J 2 bases, with 14 bases left between them. The CDR3 is 14 residues long. CDR3: CSAPIADHTDTQYF. CDR3 sequence (DNA): TGCAGTGCTCCAATAGCGGACCACACAGATACGCAGTATTTT.

This chain connects TRBV9 to TRBJ1-2; possibly TRBD1 for D (5 bases). The CDR3 has 12 residues. Germline CDR1 SGDLS, CDR2 YYNGEE. Trimming stripped 7 bases from V and 10 bases from J, with 17 bases between. The CDR3 region is CASGETVTSYTF. Here the CDR3 DNA reads TGTGCCAGCGGGGAGACAGTAACCTCCTACACCTTC.

This clonotype has more than one count but fewer than ten. The chain carries TRBV7-9 and TRBJ2-3, with a weak D call TRBD2 (5 bases). Trimming cost V 5 bases and J 5 bases, with 11 bases left between them. Germline assignment: CDR1 SEHNR and CDR2 FQNEAQ (reference sequence). CDR3 length equals 13 residues. The chain's CDR3 is CASSHSRGDTQYF. DNA for the CDR3: TGTGCCAGCAGCCACTCCCGGGGAGATACGCAGTATTTT. Based on the CDR3 plus reference TRBV7-9 and TRBJ2-3, the full variable domain is DTGVSQNPRHKITKRGQNVTFRCDPISEHNRLYWYRQTLGQGPEFLTYFQNEAQLEKSRLLSDRFSAERPKGSFSTLEIQRTEQGDSAMYLCASSHSRGDTQYFGPGTRLTVL.

The CDR3 spells CASSERDQPQHF. The CDR3 region has the DNA TGTGCCAGCAGTGAGCGGGATCAGCCCCAGCATTTT. The V gene is TRBV2, the J gene TRBJ1-5, with D unclear. The CDR3 length is 12 residues. V lost 3 bases and J 5 bases, leaving 5 bases between the germline ends. The germline gives CDR1 SNHLY, CDR2 FYNNEI.

Concerning this clonotype itself: A much larger clone is a single base away; this may be a read error. The chain links TRBV20-1 to TRBJ1-2; 9 bases are shared with TRBD1. After removal of 2 bases from V and 4 bases from J, the junction contained 5 bases not matched to a gene. The CDR3 contains 14 residues. Germline V gives CDR1 DFQATT, CDR2 SNEGSKA (reference sequence). The CDR3 DNA follows: TGCAGTGCTAGACGGACAGGGGAGATCTATGGCTACACCTTC. Its protein product is CSARRTGEIYGYTF.

This clonotype was counted many times. The chain has TRBV29-1 and TRBJ2-3, with D tentatively TRBD2 (5 bases). The CDR3 runs to 15 residues. The V end lost 5 bases, the J end lost 5 bases, and 20 bases lay between the germline ends. The germline V gene has CDR1 SQVTM and CDR2 ANQGSEA. The CDR3 sequence: CSVCDGVGGGDTQYF. The CDR3 DNA follows: TGCAGCGTTTGCGATGGGGTTGGAGGTGGAGATACGCAGTATTTT.

This clonotype has ten or more counts. This CDR3 reads CASSYGGLAGWDEQFF. CDR3 nucleotides: TGTGCCAGCAGTTATGGGGGACTAGCGGGATGGGATGAGCAGTTCTTC. V and J are TRBV28 and TRBJ2-1; 13 positions agree with TRBD2. This CDR3 is 16 amino acids long. The germline V gene has CDR1 MDHEN and CDR2 SYDVKM. Losses at the gene ends were 4 bases for V and 8 bases for J; bases not matched to a gene: 8.

In this sample, this clonotype turned up a few times. V usage is TRBV25-1 and J usage is TRBJ2-7; 7 bases are a match to TRBD1. Trimming at V came to 7 bases and at J to 3 bases, leaving 3 bases not matched to a gene. This CDR3 contains 12 residues. Germline CDR1 MGHDK, CDR2 SYGVNS. CDR3 bases: TGTGCCAGCAACAGGGGCAACTACGAGCAGTACTTC. This translates into CASNRGNYEQYF.

The chain carries TRBV28 and TRBJ2-1; 7 bases line up with TRBD1. Germline V gene lookup returns CDR1 MDHEN and CDR2 SYDVKM. This CDR3 contains 13 residues. V gave up 8 bases and J gave up 1 base; unmatched junction bases: 2. The CDR3 DNA reads as TGTGCCAGCCAGGACAGGTCCTACAATGAGCAGTTCTTC. It yields the protein CASQDRSYNEQFF.

The chain carries TRBV3-1 and TRBJ2-3; 7 bases map to TRBD2. From germline, CDR1 is LGHDT and CDR2 YNNKEL (reference sequence). After removal of 0 bases from V and 4 bases from J, the junction contained 4 bases not matched to a gene. This CDR3 is built from 15 residues. The DNA for the CDR3 is TGTGCCAGCAGCCAAGAGGGAGGGTTGGCAGATACGCAGTATTTT. This sequence encodes CASSQEGGLADTQYF.

This clonotype was counted ten times or more. The chain has TRBV19 and TRBJ2-6; D possibly corresponds to TRBD2 (5 bases). Trimming stripped 1 base from V and 2 bases from J, with 9 bases between. The CDR3 runs 16 residues. The germline V gene encodes CDR1 LNHDA and CDR2 SQIVND (reference sequence). CDR3 in DNA: TGTGCCAGTAGTATAGCCGGGGTTCCTGGGGCCAACGTCCTGACTTTC. It encodes CASSIAGVPGANVLTF.

This clonotype was detected ten times or more. The V and J genes are TRBV6-5 and TRBJ2-7; no reliable D call. The CDR3 runs to 13 residues. Germline V lookup: CDR1 MNHEY, CDR2 SVGAGI. V gave up 2 bases and J gave up 0 bases, with 5 bases separating them. This chain's CDR3 is CASSYAASYEQYF. CDR3 nucleotides: TGTGCCAGCAGTTACGCAGCCTCCTACGAGCAGTACTTC.

In its sample, this clonotype was seen a few times. The gene calls are TRBV7-9 and TRBJ2-1, with D perhaps TRBD2 (5 bases). The CDR3 loop spans 14 amino acids. The germline CDR1 and CDR2 sequences are SEHNR and FQNEAQ (reference sequence). Trimming shortened V by 1 base and J by 7 bases, and 11 bases separated the two germline ends. For the CDR3, the DNA is TGTGCCAGCAGCTTAGTAGAGGGAGATAATGAGCAGTTCTTC. Translated, it gives CASSLVEGDNEQFF.

At least ten counts were recorded for this clonotype. This chain uses TRBV6-1 with TRBJ2-3; the match to TRBD2 covers 9 bases. Germline V gives CDR1 MNHNS, CDR2 SASEGT. The CDR3 spans 15 residues. With V trimmed by 6 bases and J by 5 bases, 9 bases remained unmatched. The DNA of the CDR3 is TGTGCCAGCAGCGCCTTAGCGGGAGAGGTAGATACGCAGTATTTT. Translation gives CASSALAGEVDTQYF.

This clonotype was detected only a few times. The genes are TRBV7-9 and TRBJ2-7; 8 bases line up with TRBD1. J lost 5 bases, V lost 6 bases, and 6 bases had no gene match. Germline assignment: CDR1 SEHNR and CDR2 FQNEAQ (reference sequence). This CDR3 is built from 13 residues. CDR3 sequence: CASSRTGLNEQYF. The CDR3 DNA reads TGTGCCAGCAGTCGGACAGGGTTGAACGAGCAGTACTTC.

This clonotype has more than one count but fewer than ten. The chain couples TRBV5-1 to TRBJ2-7, with 8 bases lining up with TRBD1. V dropped 0 bases and J dropped 0; count of bases not matched to a gene: 5. The CDR3 runs to 16 residues. The germline V gene encodes CDR1 SGHRS and CDR2 YFSETQ. The CDR3 sequence is CASSLAAGTGSYEQYF. As DNA, the CDR3 is TGCGCCAGCAGCTTGGCCGCCGGGACAGGCTCCTACGAGCAGTACTTC.

This clonotype was detected ten times or more. The rearrangement links TRBV25-1 to TRBJ2-5; D gene uncertain. CDR1 and CDR2 (germline): MGHDK, SYGVNS. This CDR3 comprises 11 residues. V lost 6 bases and J 7 bases, leaving 9 bases between the germline ends. Here the CDR3 reads CASSETMTQYF. Here the CDR3 DNA reads TGTGCCAGCAGCGAGACGATGACCCAGTACTTC.

CDR3 DNA sequence: TGTGCCAGCAGCCCAGGTCAGGGTTTCTTGGAGTTCTTC. Its translation is CASSPGQGFLEFF. The chain links TRBV7-2 to TRBJ2-1; possibly TRBD1 for D (5 bases). This CDR3 contains 13 residues. V was cut by 5 bases and J by 14 bases, with 19 bases left in between. The germline CDR1 and CDR2 sequences are SGHTA and FQGNSA.

This clonotype was observed at least ten times. The rearrangement links TRBV7-6 to TRBJ2-1, with 7 nucleotides matching TRBD2. V dropped 2 bases and J dropped 3; count of bases not matched to a gene: 16. The CDR3 covers 19 residues. The germline V gene encodes CDR1 SGHVS and CDR2 FNYEAQ. The CDR3 here is CASSLFSAGGRSIYNEQFF. As DNA, the CDR3 is TGTGCCAGCAGCTTATTTTCGGCTGGCGGGAGATCCATCTACAATGAGCAGTTCTTC.